This passage covers 2 T cell receptor beta chains from one sample sequenced in a study of blood T cell dynamics during melanoma immunotherapy. The protocol was immunoSEQ multiplex PCR, while the TCRdb copy is restricted to in-frame clones and leaves out a portion. Among roughly 30,000 clones listed, 65% to 85% were seen once. Time point defined: week 3, after first cycle of checkpoint inhibitor. Specimen: blood, collected from a patient treated with checkpoint blockade. These receptors all come from a human donor with melanoma.

This sequence joins TRBV18 and TRBJ1-2, with a possible D match to TRBD1 (5 bases). V lost 0 bases, J lost 8 bases, and 16 bases lay in between. Germline CDR1 and CDR2: KGHSH and LQKENI. This CDR3 has 15 amino acids. The CDR3 sequence: CASSPPGTALSGYTF. The CDR3 coding sequence is TGTGCCAGCTCACCACCGGGGACTGCCTTATCGGGCTACACCTTC. Filled out from reference TRBV18 and TRBJ1-2, the complete variable domain reads NAGVMQNPRHLVRRRGQEARLRCSPMKGHSHVYWYRQLPEEGLKFMVYLQKENIIDESGMPKERFSAEFPKEGPSILRIQQVVRGDSAAYFCASSPPGTALSGYTFGSGTRLTVV.

This rearrangement joins TRBV7-9 to TRBJ2-3; D may be TRBD2 (7 bases). Between the trimmed V and J ends, which lost 7 bases and 0 bases, there was a span of 14 bases. The CDR3 loop spans 15 amino acids. Germline V CDR1 and CDR2: SEHNR, FQNEAQ (reference sequence). The CDR3 DNA sequence: TGTGCCAGCAAGCGTCGGGGGGCCAGCACAGATACGCAGTATTTT. Translation: CASKRRGASTDTQYF.